This section outlines one TCR beta chain sequence together with its context. The sample is drawn from a study of blood T cell repertoires in COVID-19. Study information: Collection of acute and convalescent COVID-19 samples took place in the United States, Italy and Spain.

Recruits, aged about 18 to 100 years, lived in 24 US areas. Donors in Cohort 3 who had recovered were those with two negative PCRs, healthcare professional clearance, or resolution of their symptoms. The repertoire was sequenced with immunoSEQ multiplex PCR; TCRdb's copy has only in-frame clones and lacks some. This sample carries under 300,000 clones, around 87% of them seen once, and the ten largest clones take over 2%. Sequencing used PBMCs or T cells enriched from blood (not recorded which). The source of this sequence is a woman aged 18 to 35 who had recovered from COVID-19.

The CDR3 loop reads CASSPALGQGNQPQHF. CDR3 coding DNA: TGTGCCAGCTCACCGGCCCTGGGACAGGGAAATCAGCCCCAGCATTTT. The chain recombines TRBV18 with TRBJ1-5; 9 nucleotides line up with TRBD1. This CDR3 contains 16 residues. Germline lookup yields CDR1 KGHSH and CDR2 LQKENI. Trimming at V came to 3 bases and at J to 4 bases, leaving 7 bases not matched to a gene.